A selection of T cell receptor beta chains follows, all from one sample in a study of blood T cell repertoires in COVID-19. The repertoire was sequenced with immunoSEQ multiplex PCR; TCRdb's copy has only in-frame clones and lacks some. The data contain about 120,000 clones, approximately 71% of them seen just once; the ten biggest clones take up 7.9%. The source material was peripheral blood. These TCRs come from a human donor in a cohort sampled during active COVID-19. CDR3s include the opening cysteine and the closing phenylalanine or tryptophan. D genes are given only for firm matches. Clone size appears in some rows only: once, few, many, or a class for an expanded clone.

d_call: .; clone_size: .; j_call: TRBJ2-4; v_call: TRBV5-8; cdr3_nt: TGTGCCAGCAGCTTGTACAGGGCGGTGAACATTCAGTACTTC; cdr3_aa: CASSLYRAVNIQYF
d_call: .; clone_size: .; j_call: TRBJ2-7; v_call: TRBV29-1; cdr3_nt: TGCAGCGTCCTGGACAGCTCCTACGAGCAGTACTTC; cdr3_aa: CSVLDSSYEQYF
d_call: .; clone_size: few; j_call: TRBJ1-1; v_call: TRBV7-2; cdr3_nt: TGTGCCAGCAGTCATCGAAGGAGGACTGAAGCTTTCTTT; cdr3_aa: CASSHRRRTEAFF
d_call: TRBD2; clone_size: .; j_call: TRBJ2-7; v_call: TRBV7-9; cdr3_nt: TGTGCCAGCAGCCCGACTAGCGGAGCCTACGAGCAGTACTTC; cdr3_aa: CASSPTSGAYEQYF
d_call: TRBD2; clone_size: .; j_call: TRBJ2-7; v_call: TRBV3-1/TRBV3-2; cdr3_nt: TGTGCCAGCAGCCAAGGTCAACCCAGCGGGGGGGCATACGAGCAGTACTTC; cdr3_aa: CASSQGQPSGGAYEQYF
d_call: TRBD1; clone_size: .; j_call: TRBJ2-5; v_call: TRBV6-5; cdr3_nt: TGTGCCAGCGGCAGGGGGCAGGAGACCCAGTACTTC; cdr3_aa: CASGRGQETQYF
d_call: .; clone_size: .; j_call: TRBJ1-2; v_call: TRBV4-1; cdr3_nt: TGCGCCAGCAGCCAAGAAGACACCGAAACGGTAGGCTACACCTTC; cdr3_aa: CASSQEDTETVGYTF
d_call: .; clone_size: .; j_call: TRBJ2-5; v_call: TRBV4-2; cdr3_nt: TGTGCCAGCAGCCAAGGACGGGAGTACAGAGCAGAGACCCAGTACTTC; cdr3_aa: CASSQGREYRAETQYF
d_call: .; clone_size: .; j_call: TRBJ2-7; v_call: TRBV27; cdr3_nt: TGTGCCAGCAGTTCCGGAGCCGCCGAGCAGTACTTC; cdr3_aa: CASSSGAAEQYF
d_call: .; clone_size: few; j_call: TRBJ1-2; v_call: TRBV9; cdr3_nt: TGTGCCAGCAGCCCCCGCCGGGCAGGGGAAAGTGGCTACACCTTC; cdr3_aa: CASSPRRAGESGYTF
d_call: .; clone_size: .; j_call: TRBJ2-7; v_call: TRBV2; cdr3_nt: TGTGCCAGCAGACCCGGGACAAGTACCTACGAGCAGTACTTC; cdr3_aa: CASRPGTSTYEQYF
d_call: .; clone_size: .; j_call: TRBJ1-2; v_call: TRBV29-1; cdr3_nt: TGCAGCGTTGAAGTAGTAAGGGGTAAGGAATACTATGGCTACACCTTC; cdr3_aa: CSVEVVRGKEYYGYTF
d_call: TRBD1; clone_size: .; j_call: TRBJ1-2; v_call: TRBV29-1; cdr3_nt: TGCAGCGCAACGACAGGGTCCACCTATGGCTACACCTTC; cdr3_aa: CSATTGSTYGYTF
d_call: TRBD1; clone_size: once; j_call: TRBJ2-7; v_call: TRBV5-6; cdr3_nt: TGTGCCAGCAGCTTAAGGACAGGGGATCTTCTTAACGAGCAGTACTTC; cdr3_aa: CASSLRTGDLLNEQYF
d_call: TRBD2; clone_size: .; j_call: TRBJ2-2; v_call: TRBV7-8; cdr3_nt: TGTGCCAGCAGCACCAGCGGGAGTAACACCGGGGAGCTGTTTTTT; cdr3_aa: CASSTSGSNTGELFF
d_call: .; clone_size: .; j_call: TRBJ1-3; v_call: TRBV5-1; cdr3_nt: TGCGCCAGCAGCTTGGACAGTGTCTCTGGAAACACCATATATTTT; cdr3_aa: CASSLDSVSGNTIYF
d_call: .; clone_size: large; j_call: TRBJ2-5; v_call: TRBV2; cdr3_nt: TGTGCCAGCAGTGAAGCGCCAAGCGGTACGGACCGAGAGACCCAGTACTTC; cdr3_aa: CASSEAPSGTDRETQYF
d_call: .; clone_size: few; j_call: TRBJ2-5; v_call: TRBV2; cdr3_nt: TGTGCCATTCGGGACACCCAAGAGACCCAGTACTTC; cdr3_aa: CAIRDTQETQYF
d_call: .; clone_size: .; j_call: TRBJ2-7; v_call: TRBV12-5; cdr3_nt: TGTGCTAGTGGTTTGGCGAGCGGAGGATCGAACGAGCAGTACTTC; cdr3_aa: CASGLASGGSNEQYF
d_call: .; clone_size: once; j_call: TRBJ2-1; v_call: TRBV19; cdr3_nt: TGTGCCAGTAGTATAGGGGGAGGTGGTCTTATTGGCTACAATGAGCAGTTCTTC; cdr3_aa: CASSIGGGGLIGYNEQFF
d_call: TRBD2; clone_size: .; j_call: TRBJ2-5; v_call: TRBV6-5; cdr3_nt: TGTGCCAGCAGGGGACTAGCGGGTCAAGAGACCCAGTACTTC; cdr3_aa: CASRGLAGQETQYF
d_call: .; clone_size: .; j_call: TRBJ1-4; v_call: TRBV10-3; cdr3_nt: TGTGCCATCGGGCGGGACGAAGGGGAAAAACTGTTTTTT; cdr3_aa: CAIGRDEGEKLFF
d_call: .; clone_size: .; j_call: TRBJ1-3; v_call: TRBV4-1; cdr3_nt: TGCGCCAGCAGCCCTCTGAGTACTGGAAACACCATATATTTT; cdr3_aa: CASSPLSTGNTIYF
d_call: .; clone_size: .; j_call: TRBJ1-6; v_call: TRBV18; cdr3_nt: TGTGCCAGCTCGGCTGACAGACCTAATTCACCCCTCCACTTT; cdr3_aa: CASSADRPNSPLHF
d_call: TRBD1; clone_size: .; j_call: TRBJ1-2; v_call: TRBV28; cdr3_nt: TGTGCCAGCAGTTCGACAGGGGGCGCGGGCTACACCTTC; cdr3_aa: CASSSTGGAGYTF
d_call: .; clone_size: .; j_call: TRBJ2-7; v_call: TRBV14; cdr3_nt: TGTGCCAGCAGCCAAGATTGGGGGGACGAGCAGTACTTC; cdr3_aa: CASSQDWGDEQYF
d_call: TRBD1; clone_size: .; j_call: TRBJ1-6; v_call: TRBV5-1; cdr3_nt: TGCGCCAGCAGTTTTTTGGACAGGGTTTCTTCACCCCTCCACTTT; cdr3_aa: CASSFLDRVSSPLHF
d_call: TRBD2; clone_size: .; j_call: TRBJ2-7; v_call: TRBV10-2; cdr3_nt: TGCGCCAGCACTAGAGGGACTAGCGGGGGGGCTAGCTCCTACGAGCAGTACTTC; cdr3_aa: CASTRGTSGGASSYEQYF
d_call: .; clone_size: .; j_call: TRBJ2-7; v_call: TRBV10-2; cdr3_nt: TGCGCCGGAGGGGACGGGGCCTACGAGCAGTACTTC; cdr3_aa: CAGGDGAYEQYF
d_call: .; clone_size: few; j_call: TRBJ2-7; v_call: TRBV12-3/TRBV12-4; cdr3_nt: TGTGCCAGCAGCGATACCACAGCCTACGAGCAGTACTTC; cdr3_aa: CASSDTTAYEQYF
d_call: .; clone_size: .; j_call: TRBJ2-1; v_call: TRBV3-1/TRBV3-2; cdr3_nt: TGTGCCAGCAGCCAAGAAGGGAGGCGGAGCTCCTACAATGAGCAGTTCTTC; cdr3_aa: CASSQEGRRSSYNEQFF
d_call: .; clone_size: .; j_call: TRBJ2-7; v_call: TRBV19; cdr3_nt: TGTGCCAGTAGTGCGGACAGTCCCTACGAGCAGTACTTC; cdr3_aa: CASSADSPYEQYF
d_call: TRBD2; clone_size: .; j_call: TRBJ2-2; v_call: TRBV10-3; cdr3_nt: TGTGCCATCAAATTGGGACTAGGTGACGGGGAGCTGTTTTTT; cdr3_aa: CAIKLGLGDGELFF
d_call: TRBD1; clone_size: .; j_call: TRBJ1-1; v_call: TRBV19; cdr3_nt: TGTGCCAGTAGGGCGGGACAGGGAATCCCAGAAGCTTTCTTT; cdr3_aa: CASRAGQGIPEAFF
d_call: .; clone_size: .; j_call: TRBJ2-7; v_call: TRBV27; cdr3_nt: TGTGCCAGCAGTTTCAGGGGCCCCTACGAGCAGTACTTC; cdr3_aa: CASSFRGPYEQYF
d_call: TRBD2; clone_size: .; j_call: TRBJ2-7; v_call: TRBV30; cdr3_nt: TGTGCCTGGAGTGTACCGGCTAGCGGTACCTACGAGCAGTACTTC; cdr3_aa: CAWSVPASGTYEQYF
d_call: .; clone_size: .; j_call: TRBJ2-7; v_call: TRBV19; cdr3_nt: TGTGCCAGTCGATCCCGGGACTCATCGTTATACGAGCAGTACTTC; cdr3_aa: CASRSRDSSLYEQYF
d_call: .; clone_size: once; j_call: TRBJ1-1; v_call: TRBV24-1; cdr3_nt: TGTGCCACCAGTGACCACCGACGGGGGAATGAAGCTTTCTTT; cdr3_aa: CATSDHRRGNEAFF
d_call: TRBD1; clone_size: .; j_call: TRBJ1-5; v_call: TRBV7-8; cdr3_nt: TGTGCCAGCAGCTTAGCTGGGACAGGGCTTGCTCAGCCCCAGCATTTT; cdr3_aa: CASSLAGTGLAQPQHF
d_call: .; clone_size: once; j_call: TRBJ1-2; v_call: TRBV2; cdr3_nt: TGTGCCAGCAGGGACCAGGGTTACTATGGCTACACCTTC; cdr3_aa: CASRDQGYYGYTF
d_call: .; clone_size: .; j_call: TRBJ1-1; v_call: TRBV7-9; cdr3_nt: TGTGCCAGCAGCTTCGGACGGGGCACTGAAGCTTTCTTT; cdr3_aa: CASSFGRGTEAFF
d_call: TRBD1; clone_size: .; j_call: TRBJ1-1; v_call: TRBV10-2; cdr3_nt: TGCGCCAGCAGTGCCCGGGACAGGACTATTGAAGCTTTCTTT; cdr3_aa: CASSARDRTIEAFF